The clone carrying this T cell receptor (beta chain) occurred a few times. Its target is unknown. These data are taken from a study of metastatic and nonmetastatic thyroid tumors. Study overall: For malignant and benign thyroid patients, tumor or nodule tissue and blood were the sources whose repertoires were compared. Overall study findings and caveats: Malignant thyroid tumors reportedly had TCR beta diversity that was significantly higher than in benign nodules, in blood and tumor.

The entire patient cohort was treatment-naive prior to thyroid surgery. The CDR3 is 14 residues long. Trimming at V came to 8 bases and at J to 6 bases, leaving 12 bases not matched to a gene. Looked up from germline, CDR1 is MNHNS and CDR2 is SASEGT. Original handling: To classify distant metastasis in papillary thyroid cancer, a model was built from CDR3 differences across clinicopathological groups. Through MiXCR, TCRdb re-clonotyped the PCR reads. The V and J calls shown here were made by TCRdb, not taken from the authors' results. The table has over 10,000 clones, about 12% seen once. The TCR comes from a female donor with papillary thyroid cancer or a benign thyroid nodule (not recorded which). Some clones in this sample may be carry-over from other donors' samples. The sequencing sample was made of blood. The rearrangement joins TRBV6-1 to TRBJ2-7; 8 nucleotides match TRBD1. The CDR3 protein is CASSRDRNTCEQYF. The CDR3 DNA sequence: TGTGCCAGCTCAAGGGACAGGAATACCTGCGAGCAGTACTTC.